This T cell receptor beta chain derives from a study of T cells in tumors after PD-1 blockade. Study at large: During anti-PD-1 treatment, some patients continued daily vismodegib 150 mg. Blood samples averaged around 120,000 templates (range about 23,000-260,000) and fewer than 45,000 unique clonotypes.

The CDR3 totals 15 residues. Germline V lookup: CDR1 SGHRS, CDR2 YFSETQ. V dropped 4 bases and J dropped 3 bases, with 13 bases sitting between them. Concerning this clone: Its target is not known.

Findings and limits, study-wide: Peripheral recruitment is suggested, as some novel exhausted tumor clones were in pre-treatment blood.

The table came from immunoSEQ multiplex PCR; TCRdb's copy has only in-frame clones and leaves some out. The data contain 15,000 or so clones, about four fifths of them singletons. Genomic DNA template from tumor biopsies or peripheral blood, 616 ng to 6,004 ng input. The sequencing used PBMCs, collected after anti-PD-1 treatment. V gene TRBV5-1 combines with J gene TRBJ1-4, with D possibly being TRBD1 (5 bases). The TCR was taken from a human donor with basal cell carcinoma. CDR3 residues: CASSGTSSANEKLFF. The CDR3 DNA sequence: TGCGCCAGCAGCGGGACCTCTTCGGCTAATGAAAAACTGTTTTTT.